Here is one T cell receptor (beta chain) with its context. Its antigen remains unidentified. This specimen belongs to a study of T cell responses to AZD1222 COVID-19 vaccine. Whole-study results and caveats: Targeting of unmutated variant regions was reportedly seen in nearly half of spike-specific TCRs. Repertoire sampling was restricted to post-peak T cell response timepoints. White British ancestry dominated among donors, who included more females, and clonal diversity was possibly underestimated.

Method: immunoSEQ multiplex PCR; TCRdb's copy keeps in-frame clones and lacks some. The profile covers 84,000 or so clones, with about 86% appearing a single time and over 7.5% taken by the ten largest. V gave up 6 bases and J gave up 1 base, with 12 bases separating them. The CDR3 length is 14 residues. CDR1 and CDR2 from the germline V gene are SGHDT and YYEEEE. The sequence came from an adult in good health. The material was peripheral blood, obtained on day 0 of AZD1222 vaccination. V and J are TRBV5-6 and TRBJ2-3; D may be TRBD1 (6 bases). CDR3 bases: TGTGCCAGCACCCCGGACAGTCGCACAGATACGCAGTATTTT. It is translated as CASTPDSRTDTQYF.